These 14 T cell receptor beta chains were all obtained from the same sample, sequenced in a study of cytomegalovirus exposure and HLA in healthy donors. Profiling relied on immunoSEQ multiplex PCR, and the TCRdb table lists in-frame clones only, not all of them. The table includes under 150,000 clones, around 87% detected once. What was sequenced was PBMCs. The receptors derive from a man younger than 35 in good health and CMV-seropositive.

V usage is TRBV7-9 and J usage is TRBJ1-2, with D unclear. CDR3 length equals 14 residues. Germline CDR1 reads SEHNR; CDR2 reads FQNEAQ (reference sequence). Trimming shortened V by 5 bases and J by 8 bases, and 18 bases separated the two germline ends. The CDR3 nucleotides are TGTGCCAGCAGCCCTTTGGACGCACCGGGAGGCTACACCTTC. Its protein is CASSPLDAPGGYTF.

The chain recombines TRBV6-5 with TRBJ1-4; possibly TRBD1 for D (5 bases). This CDR3 spans 12 amino acids. Trimming shortened V by 8 bases and J by 10 bases, and 14 bases separated the two germline ends. Germline V gene data show CDR1 as MNHEY and CDR2 as SVGAGI. The CDR3: CASRTLGGKLFF. The CDR3 nucleotides are TGTGCCAGCCGGACCCTCGGGGGAAAACTGTTTTTT.

This clone appeared once. J is TRBJ2-5 and V is TRBV15; D is possibly TRBD1 (6 bases). V dropped 6 bases and J dropped 3 bases, with 14 bases sitting between them. This CDR3 comprises 14 residues. The V gene's germline CDR1 is LNHNV and CDR2 YYDKDF (reference sequence). For the CDR3, the DNA is TGTGCCACCAGATGGGGGCCAGGGGAAGAGACCCAGTACTTC. This gives the protein CATRWGPGEETQYF.

This clone was picked up a small number of times. The gene calls are TRBV2 and TRBJ2-5; D is possibly TRBD2 (6 bases). V shed 3 bases and J shed 2 bases, with 13 bases lying between them. This CDR3 contains 15 residues. CDR1 and CDR2 (germline): SNHLY, FYNNEI. CDR3 residues: CASSDPRAGQETQYF. CDR3 bases: TGTGCCAGCAGTGACCCCCGGGCGGGACAAGAGACCCAGTACTTC.

This chain joins TRBV6-5 and TRBJ1-1; TRBD1 agrees at 7 bases. There are 13 residues in the CDR3. CDR1 MNHEY and CDR2 SVGAGI come from the germline V gene. V shed 6 bases and J 0 bases; nucleotides not matched to a gene: 1. Written as DNA, the CDR3 is TGTGCCAGCAGGGGGACAGTGAACACTGAAGCTTTCTTT. Translation gives CASRGTVNTEAFF.

The V gene is TRBV4-2, the J gene TRBJ2-1, with 10 bases matching TRBD2. With 4 bases clipped from V and 15 bases from J, the junction kept 21 bases outside the gene matches. The CDR3 is 17 residues long. Looked up from germline, CDR1 is LGHNA and CDR2 is YNFKEQ. The CDR3 sequence is CASSPGGSGGRLAGWFF. In nucleotides, the CDR3 is TGTGCCAGCAGCCCGGGGGGGTCCGGAGGTAGACTAGCGGGTTGGTTCTTC.

The genes are TRBV19 and TRBJ2-7; D might be TRBD1 (6 bases). This CDR3 contains 15 residues. Germline lookup yields CDR1 LNHDA and CDR2 SQIVND (reference sequence). The V gene lost 4 bases and the J gene lost 1 base, with 14 bases spanning the gap. The CDR3 DNA reads as TGTGCCAGTAGTACAAACAGGGTTTCGTCCTACGAGCAGTACTTC. Its protein product is CASSTNRVSSYEQYF.

The chain joins TRBV11-2 to TRBJ1-2, with D possibly matching TRBD1 (5 bases). Germline lookup yields CDR1 SGHAT and CDR2 FQNNGV. V lost 3 bases, J lost 4 bases, and 9 bases lay in between. The CDR3 consists of 13 residues. The CDR3 nucleotides are TGTGCCAGCAGCTTTGACAGTCTCTATGGCTACACCTTC. It yields the protein CASSFDSLYGYTF.

The genes are TRBV2 and TRBJ1-2; 7 bases are shared with TRBD1. The germline V gene has CDR1 SNHLY and CDR2 FYNNEI. Unmatched junction bases numbered 5, after V lost 4 bases and J lost 3 bases. This CDR3 has 14 amino acids. The CDR3 sequence: CASSATGSDYGYTF. For the CDR3, the DNA is TGTGCCAGCAGTGCGACAGGGAGTGACTATGGCTACACCTTC.

V is TRBV6-1 and J is TRBJ1-5; unclear D gene. The V gene's germline CDR1 is MNHNS and CDR2 SASEGT. V lost 1 base and J lost 5, with 12 bases in between. This CDR3 has 15 residues. The CDR3 bases are TGTGCCAGCAGTGAAGGGCAGGTCCTTTATCAGCCCCAGCATTTT. It encodes CASSEGQVLYQPQHF.

The chain employs TRBV11-2 and TRBJ1-5; D is undetermined. V was cut by 0 bases and J by 11 bases, with 11 bases left in between. The germline CDR1 and CDR2 sequences are SGHAT and FQNNGV. The CDR3 runs to 13 residues. The CDR3: CASSLDLDLSQHF. The CDR3 DNA sequence: TGTGCCAGCAGCTTAGATCTGGACTTGTCCCAGCATTTT.

The genes are TRBV6-4 and TRBJ1-1, with 12 bases identical to TRBD1. Germline trimming cut 3 bases from V and 4 bases from J; bases unmatched to any gene: 12. In germline, CDR1 is MRHNA, CDR2 SNTAGT. The CDR3 consists of 18 residues. The CDR3: CASSEPGTGGGRGTEAFF. The CDR3, as DNA: TGTGCCAGCAGTGAGCCCGGGACAGGGGGCGGTCGGGGCACTGAAGCTTTCTTT.

The gene calls are TRBV6-1 and TRBJ2-5; 12 bases line up with TRBD2. In germline, CDR1 is MNHNS, CDR2 SASEGT. The CDR3 has 15 amino acids. V lost 2 bases to trimming and J lost 2 bases; unmatched junction nucleotides: 0. The CDR3 spells CASSELAGGQETQYF. The CDR3 bases are TGTGCCAGCAGTGAACTAGCGGGGGGGCAAGAGACCCAGTACTTC.

The chain recombines TRBV25-1 with TRBJ2-3; TRBD1 matches at 8 bases. The germline CDR1 and CDR2 sequences are MGHDK and SYGVNS. Unmatched junction bases numbered 10, after V lost 7 bases and J lost 4 bases. This CDR3 spans 15 amino acids. The DNA of the CDR3 is TGTGCCAGCAACCCGACAGGGGAGGTCCCAGATACGCAGTATTTT. This sequence encodes CASNPTGEVPDTQYF.